This TCR beta chain was identified in a study of T cell responses to AZD1222 COVID-19 vaccine. Notes on the study in general: Spike-specific TCR breadth and depth grew following two AZD1222 doses. Nearly half of unique spike-specific TCRs reportedly avoided B.1.351 and B.1.1.7 mutated regions. Samples come after the peak T cell response, not at day 14.

Turning to this clone: What it recognizes is unknown.

The assay was immunoSEQ multiplex PCR, and TCRdb's table has in-frame clones only and misses some. The table shows over 150,000 clones, with 88% occurring only once. The length of the CDR3 is 15 residues. The V gene's germline CDR1 is KGHSH and CDR2 LQKENI. Trimming removed 0 bases at V and 5 bases at J, with 10 bases between. This receptor was identified in an adult in good health. The V gene is TRBV18, the J gene TRBJ2-2; D gene uncertain. Sequenced here: peripheral blood, sampled on day 0 of AZD1222 vaccination. The DNA of the CDR3 is TGTGCCAGCTCACCACCGGGGTCACAAACCGGGGAGCTGTTTTTT. Protein product: CASSPPGSQTGELFF.